This TCR beta chain was retrieved from a study of CD8+CD57+ T cells in acquired aplastic anemia. V shed 4 bases and J shed 9 bases, with 19 bases lying between them. The germline V gene has CDR1 SGHAT and CDR2 FQDESV (reference sequence). The CDR3 spans 15 residues. By flow cytometry, patients selected for sequencing had shown an expansion of CD8+CD57+ cells. Severe acquired aplastic anemia was present in every patient. The use of genomic DNA as template underpinned the TCR beta VDJ and CDR3 profiling. Each CDR3 protein gets one entry after TCRdb re-called the reads with MiXCR. The repertoire holds more than 45,000 distinct CDR3 sequences, with around 60% as singletons. A remark on this clonotype: Antigen specificity is unknown.

Points from the study as a whole: CD8+ Simpson's diversity did not differ significantly between patients and controls. Patients and controls turned out to have 25 to 30 CD8+ CDR3 sequences in common.

Sequenced input: sorted CD4+, CD8+, or CD8+CD57+ T cells (not recorded which) from PBMCs. The rearrangement links TRBV11-1 to TRBJ2-1; D might be TRBD1 (6 bases). This clonotype was obtained from a human donor with aplastic anemia. CDR3 amino acids: CASSSNGQTNTEQFF. CDR3 nucleotides: TGTGCCAGCAGCTCAAACGGACAGACGAACACTGAGCAGTTCTTC.